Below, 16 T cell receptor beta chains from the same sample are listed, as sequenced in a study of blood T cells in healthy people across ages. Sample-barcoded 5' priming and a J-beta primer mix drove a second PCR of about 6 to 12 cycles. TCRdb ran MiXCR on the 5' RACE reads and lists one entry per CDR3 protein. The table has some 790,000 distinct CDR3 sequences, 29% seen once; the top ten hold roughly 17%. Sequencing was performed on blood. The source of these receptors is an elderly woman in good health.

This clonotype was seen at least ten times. CDR3 sequence reads: CASSEFSGGQETQYF. In DNA, the CDR3 is TGTGCCAGCAGTGAATTTTCAGGGGGCCAAGAGACCCAGTACTTC. The J gene is TRBJ2-5, the V gene TRBV6-1, with 7 bases aligning to TRBD1. This CDR3 is 15 amino acids long. V was pared by 2 bases and J by 1 base, with 4 bases of the junction left unmatched. Germline V lookup: CDR1 MNHNS, CDR2 SASEGT.

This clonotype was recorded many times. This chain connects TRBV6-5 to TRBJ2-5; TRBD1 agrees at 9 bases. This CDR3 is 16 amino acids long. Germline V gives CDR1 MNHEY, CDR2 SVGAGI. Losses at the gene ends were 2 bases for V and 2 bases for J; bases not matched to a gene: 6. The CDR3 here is CASSYGGTGWQETQYF. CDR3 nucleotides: TGTGCCAGCAGTTACGGGGGGACAGGGTGGCAAGAGACCCAGTACTTC.

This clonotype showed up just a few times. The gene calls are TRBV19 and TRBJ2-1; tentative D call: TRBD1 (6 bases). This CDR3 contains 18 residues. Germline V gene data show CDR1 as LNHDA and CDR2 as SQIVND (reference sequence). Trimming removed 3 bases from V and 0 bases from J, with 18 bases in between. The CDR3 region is CASSIEGVGTLSYNEQFF. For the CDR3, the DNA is TGTGCCAGTAGTATTGAGGGGGTCGGGACACTCTCCTACAATGAGCAGTTCTTC.

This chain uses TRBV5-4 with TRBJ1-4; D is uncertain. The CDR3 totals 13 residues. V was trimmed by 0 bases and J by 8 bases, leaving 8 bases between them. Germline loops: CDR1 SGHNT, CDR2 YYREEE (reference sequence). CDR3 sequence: CASSLDPGEKLFF. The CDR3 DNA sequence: TGTGCCAGCAGCTTGGACCCGGGAGAAAAACTGTTTTTT.

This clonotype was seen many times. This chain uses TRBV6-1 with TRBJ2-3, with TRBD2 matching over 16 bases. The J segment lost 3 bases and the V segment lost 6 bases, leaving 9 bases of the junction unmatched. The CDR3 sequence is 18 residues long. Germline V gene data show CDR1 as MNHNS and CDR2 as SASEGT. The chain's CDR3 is CASSKPGLAGGGTDTQYF. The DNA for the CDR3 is TGTGCCAGCAGCAAACCGGGACTAGCGGGGGGGGGGACAGATACGCAGTATTTT.

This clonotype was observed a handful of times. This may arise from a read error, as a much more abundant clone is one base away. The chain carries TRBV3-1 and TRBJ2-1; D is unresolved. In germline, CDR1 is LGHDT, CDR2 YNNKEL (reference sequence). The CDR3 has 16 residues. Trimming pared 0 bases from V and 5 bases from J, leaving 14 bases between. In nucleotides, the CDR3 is TGTGCCAGCAGCCAAGAGGTGGCAGTGGGCCACAATGAGCAGTTCTTC. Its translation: CASSQEVAVGHNEQFF.

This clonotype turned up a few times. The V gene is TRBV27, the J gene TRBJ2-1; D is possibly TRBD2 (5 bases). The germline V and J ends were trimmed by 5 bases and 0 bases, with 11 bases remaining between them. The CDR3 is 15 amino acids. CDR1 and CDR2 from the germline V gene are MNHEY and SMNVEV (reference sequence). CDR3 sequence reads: CASSQEAGSYNEQFF. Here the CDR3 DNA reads TGTGCCAGCAGTCAGGAGGCGGGCTCCTACAATGAGCAGTTCTTC.

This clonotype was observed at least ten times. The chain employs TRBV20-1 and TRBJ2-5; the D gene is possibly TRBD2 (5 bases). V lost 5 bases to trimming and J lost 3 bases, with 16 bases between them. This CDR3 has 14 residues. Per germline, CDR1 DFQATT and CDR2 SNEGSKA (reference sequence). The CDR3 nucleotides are TGCAGTGCTGCCTCGACTCGGGGAAAAGAGACCCAGTACTTC. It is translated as CSAASTRGKETQYF.

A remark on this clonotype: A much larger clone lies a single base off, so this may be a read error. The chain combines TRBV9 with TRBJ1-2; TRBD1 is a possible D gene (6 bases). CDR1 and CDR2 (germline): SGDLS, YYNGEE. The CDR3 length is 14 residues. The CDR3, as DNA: TGTGCCAGCAGCGTAGCTCCGGGGGGCTATGGCGACACCTTC. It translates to CASSVAPGGYGDTF.

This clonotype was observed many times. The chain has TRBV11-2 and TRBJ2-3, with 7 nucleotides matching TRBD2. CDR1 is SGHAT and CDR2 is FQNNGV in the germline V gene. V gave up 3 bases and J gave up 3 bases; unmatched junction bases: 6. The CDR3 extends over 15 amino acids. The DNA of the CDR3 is TGTGCCAGCAGCTTTGGGAGCGGGGCGACAGATACGCAGTATTTT. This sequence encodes CASSFGSGATDTQYF. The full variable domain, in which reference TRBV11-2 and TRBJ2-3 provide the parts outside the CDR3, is EAGVAQSPRYKIIEKRQSVAFWCNPISGHATLYWYQQILGQGPKLLIQFQNNGVVDDSQLPKDRFSAERLKGVDSTLKIQPAKLEDSAVYLCASSFGSGATDTQYFGPGTRLTVL.

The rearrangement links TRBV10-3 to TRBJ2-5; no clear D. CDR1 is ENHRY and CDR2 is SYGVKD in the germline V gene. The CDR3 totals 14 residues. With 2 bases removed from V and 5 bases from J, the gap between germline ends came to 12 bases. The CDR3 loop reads CAISETRPQETQYF. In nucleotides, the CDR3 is TGTGCCATCAGTGAGACCCGTCCCCAGGAGACCCAGTACTTC.

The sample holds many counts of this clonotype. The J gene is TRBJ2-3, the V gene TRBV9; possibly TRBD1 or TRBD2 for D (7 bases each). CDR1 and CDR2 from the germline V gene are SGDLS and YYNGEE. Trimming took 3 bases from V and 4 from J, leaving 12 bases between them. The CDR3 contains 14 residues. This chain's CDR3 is CASSAGGGPDTQYF. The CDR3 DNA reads TGTGCCAGCAGCGCAGGGGGGGGCCCAGATACGCAGTATTTT. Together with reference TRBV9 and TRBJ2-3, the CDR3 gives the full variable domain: DSGVTQTPKHLITATGQRVTLRCSPRSGDLSVYWYQQSLDQGLQFLIQYYNGEERAKGNILERFSAQQFPDLHSELNLSSLELGDSALYFCASSAGGGPDTQYFGPGTRLTVL.

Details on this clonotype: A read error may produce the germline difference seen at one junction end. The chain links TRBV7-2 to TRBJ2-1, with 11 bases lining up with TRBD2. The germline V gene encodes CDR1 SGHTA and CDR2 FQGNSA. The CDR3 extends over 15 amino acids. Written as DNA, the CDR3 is TGTGCCGGCAGCTCTAGCGGGAGGAGGCGCAATGAGCAGTTCTTC. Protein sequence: CAGSSSGRRRNEQFF.

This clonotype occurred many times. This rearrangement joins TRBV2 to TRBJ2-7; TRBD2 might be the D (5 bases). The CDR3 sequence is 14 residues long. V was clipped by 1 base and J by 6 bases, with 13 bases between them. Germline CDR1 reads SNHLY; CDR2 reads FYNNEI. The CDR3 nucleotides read TGTGCCAGCAGTGAAGGGTTTCGGGGTGGCGAGCAGTACTTC. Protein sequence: CASSEGFRGGEQYF.

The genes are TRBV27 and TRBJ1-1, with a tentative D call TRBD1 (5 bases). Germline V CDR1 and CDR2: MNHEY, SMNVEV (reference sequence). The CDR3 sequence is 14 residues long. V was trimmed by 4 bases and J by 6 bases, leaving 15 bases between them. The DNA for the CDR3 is TGTGCCAGCAGTTGGGGGACGGGTAACGCTGAAGCTTTCTTT. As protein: CASSWGTGNAEAFF.

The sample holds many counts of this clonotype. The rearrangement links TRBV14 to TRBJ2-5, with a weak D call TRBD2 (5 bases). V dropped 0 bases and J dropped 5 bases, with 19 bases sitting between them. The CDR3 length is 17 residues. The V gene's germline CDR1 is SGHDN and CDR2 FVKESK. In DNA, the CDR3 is TGTGCCAGCAGCCAAGAAGTTGGGCAGGTGGGAGTGGAGACCCAGTACTTC. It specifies CASSQEVGQVGVETQYF.